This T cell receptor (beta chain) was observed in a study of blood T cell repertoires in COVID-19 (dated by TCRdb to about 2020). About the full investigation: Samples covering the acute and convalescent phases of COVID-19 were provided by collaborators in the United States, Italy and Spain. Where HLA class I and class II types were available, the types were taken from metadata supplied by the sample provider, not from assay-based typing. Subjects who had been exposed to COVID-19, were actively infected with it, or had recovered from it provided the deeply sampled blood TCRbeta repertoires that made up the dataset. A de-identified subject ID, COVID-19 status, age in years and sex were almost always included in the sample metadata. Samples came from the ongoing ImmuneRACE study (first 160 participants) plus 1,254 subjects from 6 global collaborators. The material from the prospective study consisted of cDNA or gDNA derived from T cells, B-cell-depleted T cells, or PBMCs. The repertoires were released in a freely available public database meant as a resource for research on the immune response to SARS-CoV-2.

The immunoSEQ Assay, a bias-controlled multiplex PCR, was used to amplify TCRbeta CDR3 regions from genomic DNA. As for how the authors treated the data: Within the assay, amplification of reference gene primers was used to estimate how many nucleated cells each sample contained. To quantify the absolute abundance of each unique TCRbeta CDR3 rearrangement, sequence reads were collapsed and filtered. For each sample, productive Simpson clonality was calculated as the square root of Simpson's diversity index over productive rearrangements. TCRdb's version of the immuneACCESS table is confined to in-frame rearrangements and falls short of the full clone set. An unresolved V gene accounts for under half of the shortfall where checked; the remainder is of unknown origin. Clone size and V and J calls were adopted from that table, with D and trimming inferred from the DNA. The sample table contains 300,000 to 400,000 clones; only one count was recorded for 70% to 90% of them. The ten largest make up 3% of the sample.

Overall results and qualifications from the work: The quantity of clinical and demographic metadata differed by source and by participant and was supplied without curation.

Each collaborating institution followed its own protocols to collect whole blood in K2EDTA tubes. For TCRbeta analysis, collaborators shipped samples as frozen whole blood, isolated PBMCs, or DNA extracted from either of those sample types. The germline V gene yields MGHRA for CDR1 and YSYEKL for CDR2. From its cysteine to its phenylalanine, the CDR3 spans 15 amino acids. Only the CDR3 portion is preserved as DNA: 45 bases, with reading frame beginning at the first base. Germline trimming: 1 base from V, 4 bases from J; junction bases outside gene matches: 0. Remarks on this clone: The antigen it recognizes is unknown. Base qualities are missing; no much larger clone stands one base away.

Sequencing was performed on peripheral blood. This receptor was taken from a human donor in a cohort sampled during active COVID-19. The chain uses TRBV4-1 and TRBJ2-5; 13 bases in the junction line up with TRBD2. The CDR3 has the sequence CASSQGLAGGETQYF. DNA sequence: TGCGCCAGCAGCCAAGGACTAGCGGGAGGAGAGACCCAGTACTTC.